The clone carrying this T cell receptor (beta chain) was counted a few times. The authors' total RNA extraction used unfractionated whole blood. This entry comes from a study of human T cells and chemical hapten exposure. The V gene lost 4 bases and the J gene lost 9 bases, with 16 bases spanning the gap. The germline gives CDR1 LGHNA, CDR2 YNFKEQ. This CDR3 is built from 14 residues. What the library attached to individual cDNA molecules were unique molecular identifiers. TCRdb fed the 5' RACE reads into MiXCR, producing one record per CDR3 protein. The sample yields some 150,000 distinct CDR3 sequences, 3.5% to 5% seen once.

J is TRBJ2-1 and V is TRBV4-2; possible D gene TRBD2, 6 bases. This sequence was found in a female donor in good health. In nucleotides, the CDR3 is TGTGCCAGCAGCCCCACGGGAGCCAGGCGTGAGCAGTTCTTC. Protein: CASSPTGARREQFF.